This entry describes one T cell receptor beta chain. Antigen: not known. V was pared by 4 bases and J by 4 bases, with 11 bases between. Germline-derived CDR1 and CDR2 are SGHVS and FQNEAQ. This CDR3 contains 13 residues. Quantitative 5'-RACE with molecular barcodes produced the TCR beta libraries. TCRdb re-called the 5' RACE reads through MiXCR, storing one row per CDR3 protein. The data show some 200,000 distinct CDR3 sequences, 9.5% to 15% seen once. The sample is drawn from a study of CD8 T cells in ankylosing spondylitis. Overall study findings and caveats: Apparently characteristic of ankylosing spondylitis blood was a TCR beta motif (about eight highly homologous variants). Earlier literature documents some of the motif variants in reactive arthritis synovial fluid and blood.

The receptor was derived from a male donor with ankylosing spondylitis or in good health (not recorded which). Source material: blood, either unsorted or a sorted T cell fraction (not recorded which). The chain recombines TRBV7-8 with TRBJ2-7; D might be TRBD2 (6 bases). This CDR3 reads CASSWRDVYEQYF. CDR3 nucleotides: TGTGCCAGCAGCTGGCGGGACGTTTACGAGCAGTACTTC.